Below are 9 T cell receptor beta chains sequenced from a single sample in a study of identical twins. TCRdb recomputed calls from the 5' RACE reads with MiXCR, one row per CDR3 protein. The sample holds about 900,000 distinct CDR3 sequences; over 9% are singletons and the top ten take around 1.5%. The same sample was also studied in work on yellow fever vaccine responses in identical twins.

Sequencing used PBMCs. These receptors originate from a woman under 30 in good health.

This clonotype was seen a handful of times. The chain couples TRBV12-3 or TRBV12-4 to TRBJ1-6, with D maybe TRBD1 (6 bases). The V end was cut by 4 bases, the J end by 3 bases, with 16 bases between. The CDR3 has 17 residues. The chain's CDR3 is CASSSRRGGFYNSPLHF. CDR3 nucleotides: TGTGCCAGCAGTTCCCGCCGGGGGGGCTTCTATAATTCACCCCTCCACTTT.

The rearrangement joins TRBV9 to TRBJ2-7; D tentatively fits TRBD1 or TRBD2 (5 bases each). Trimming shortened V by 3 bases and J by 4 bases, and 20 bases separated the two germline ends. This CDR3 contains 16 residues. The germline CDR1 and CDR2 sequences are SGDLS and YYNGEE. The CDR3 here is CASSARDQQPFYEQYF. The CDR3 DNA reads TGTGCCAGCAGCGCACGGGACCAACAGCCATTTTACGAGCAGTACTTC.

The CDR3 spells CAHRDRGGNTEAFF. Written as DNA, the CDR3 is TGTGCCCACCGGGACAGGGGTGGGAACACTGAAGCTTTCTTT. This chain uses TRBV10-3 with TRBJ1-1; 10 positions agree with TRBD1. Germline CDR1 is ENHRY and CDR2 is SYGVKD. The CDR3 has 14 residues. With V trimmed by 11 bases and J by 1 base, 7 bases remained unmatched.

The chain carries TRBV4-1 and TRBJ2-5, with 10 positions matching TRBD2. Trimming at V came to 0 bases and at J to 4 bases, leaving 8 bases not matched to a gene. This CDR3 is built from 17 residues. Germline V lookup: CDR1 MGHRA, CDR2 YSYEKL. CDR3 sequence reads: CASSQDLAGVVRETQYF. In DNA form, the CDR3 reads TGCGCCAGCAGCCAAGATCTAGCGGGAGTTGTCCGAGAGACCCAGTACTTC.

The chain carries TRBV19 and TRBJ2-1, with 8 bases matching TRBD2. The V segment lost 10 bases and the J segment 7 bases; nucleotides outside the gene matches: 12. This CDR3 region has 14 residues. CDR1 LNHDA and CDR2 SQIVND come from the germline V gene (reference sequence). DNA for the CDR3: TGTGCCACGACACCACCGGGACTAGAGAATGAGCAGTTCTTC. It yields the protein CATTPPGLENEQFF.

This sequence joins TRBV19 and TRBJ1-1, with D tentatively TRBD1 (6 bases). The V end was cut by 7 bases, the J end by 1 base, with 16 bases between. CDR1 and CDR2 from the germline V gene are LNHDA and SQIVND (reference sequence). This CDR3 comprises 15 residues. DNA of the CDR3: TGTGCCAGTAATAGGCCGGGACACCCGAACACTGAAGCTTTCTTT. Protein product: CASNRPGHPNTEAFF.

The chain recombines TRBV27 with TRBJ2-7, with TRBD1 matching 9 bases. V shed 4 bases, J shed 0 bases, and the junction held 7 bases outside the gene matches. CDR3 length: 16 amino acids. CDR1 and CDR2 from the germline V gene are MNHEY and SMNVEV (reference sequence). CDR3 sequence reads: CASSSPPGQGSYEQYF. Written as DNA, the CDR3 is TGTGCCAGCAGTTCACCCCCGGGACAGGGCTCCTACGAGCAGTACTTC.

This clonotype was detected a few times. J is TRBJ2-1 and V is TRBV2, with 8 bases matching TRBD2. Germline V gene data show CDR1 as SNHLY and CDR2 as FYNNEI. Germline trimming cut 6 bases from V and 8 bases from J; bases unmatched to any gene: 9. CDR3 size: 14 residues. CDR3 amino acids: CASSYSGGSYEQFF. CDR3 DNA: TGTGCCAGCAGCTACTCGGGGGGGAGCTATGAGCAGTTCTTC.

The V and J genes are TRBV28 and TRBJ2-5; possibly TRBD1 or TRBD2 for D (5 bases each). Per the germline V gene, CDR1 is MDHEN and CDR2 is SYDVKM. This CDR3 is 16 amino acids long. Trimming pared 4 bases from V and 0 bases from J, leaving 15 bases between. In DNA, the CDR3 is TGTGCCAGCAGTTCGCGTGGGACGACCCACCAAGAGACCCAGTACTTC. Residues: CASSSRGTTHQETQYF.